The clone carrying this TCR beta chain turned up a few times. Some clones are missing from TCRdb's copy, which holds only in-frame ones; the method was immunoSEQ multiplex PCR. Of approximately 10,000 clones in the sample, about 82% were seen once. Germline V gives CDR1 SEHNR, CDR2 FQNEAQ (reference sequence). The CDR3 extends over 16 amino acids. V lost 5 bases to trimming and J lost 1 base; unmatched junction nucleotides: 10. The data stem from a study of OX40 agonist ivuxolimab in advanced cancers. Here the sequenced sample was CD4+ or CD8+ T cells sorted from blood, taken in a trial of the OX40 agonist ivuxolimab. This clonotype was obtained from an adult with an advanced solid tumor such as melanoma, head and neck, liver or kidney cancer. The genes are TRBV7-9 and TRBJ2-5, with TRBD1 matching 7 bases. The CDR3 DNA reads as TGTGCCAGCAGCCCCGACCGACAGGGCGTCCAAGAGACCCAGTACTTC. Protein: CASSPDRQGVQETQYF.